One sample yielded the 22 T cell receptor beta chains listed below, sequenced in a study of response to subunit inactivated influenza vaccine. TCRdb re-analysed the RT-PCR reads in MiXCR, keeping a single row per CDR3 protein. The table records approximately 530,000 distinct CDR3 sequences, 6% to 9% of them present only once. This material consisted of PBMCs from blood, taken around 25 months after vaccination. Receptor source: a man in his fifties or sixties who received an inactivated influenza vaccine.

This clonotype has a handful of counts. Here the CDR3 reads CASSHGLSGELFF. For the CDR3, the DNA is TGTGCCAGCAGCCACGGGCTCTCCGGGGAGCTGTTTTTT. This rearrangement joins TRBV5-5 to TRBJ2-2, with D unclear. The ends were cut back, 4 bases at V and 6 bases at J, with 10 bases in the middle. Per germline, CDR1 SGHKS and CDR2 YYEKEE (reference sequence). The CDR3 is made up of 13 amino acids.

There are a few counts of this clonotype. The chain joins TRBV29-1 to TRBJ2-1; weak D call: TRBD2 (6 bases). The germline CDR1 and CDR2 sequences are SQVTM and ANQGSEA. Trimming stripped 4 bases from V and 4 bases from J, with 14 bases between. The length of the CDR3 is 14 residues. CDR3 in amino acids: CSVGTAGWYNEQFF. The CDR3 DNA follows: TGCAGCGTTGGCACGGCGGGATGGTACAATGAGCAGTTCTTC.

There are a few counts of this clonotype. The V and J genes are TRBV3-1 and TRBJ2-1; TRBD2 matches at 10 bases. Germline trimming cut 4 bases from V and 4 bases from J; bases unmatched to any gene: 7. This CDR3 has 16 amino acids. Germline V gene lookup returns CDR1 LGHDT and CDR2 YNNKEL (reference sequence). In DNA, the CDR3 is TGTGCCAGCAGCCCGAGAGCGGGGGGGGATTACAATGAGCAGTTCTTC. This gives the protein CASSPRAGGDYNEQFF.

This clonotype was seen a few times. This chain uses TRBV5-6 with TRBJ2-5; D may be TRBD1 (5 bases). CDR3 length: 15 residues. Trimming cost V 1 base and J 4 bases, with 14 bases left between them. Germline assignment: CDR1 SGHDT and CDR2 YYEEEE. CDR3 sequence: CASSLYIQGRETQYF. The CDR3 nucleotides are TGTGCCAGCAGCTTGTATATCCAGGGAAGAGAGACCCAGTACTTC.

The CDR3 reads CASHAGDSSYEQYF. The CDR3 DNA sequence: TGCGCCAGCCACGCAGGGGACTCCTCCTACGAGCAGTACTTC. This rearrangement joins TRBV5-1 to TRBJ2-7, with D perhaps being TRBD1 or TRBD2 (6 bases each). Trimming took 7 bases from V and 0 from J, leaving 14 bases between them. The CDR3 has 14 residues. Per the germline V gene, CDR1 is SGHRS and CDR2 is YFSETQ. Supplemented by reference TRBV5-1 and TRBJ2-7, the full variable domain reads KAGVTQTPRYLIKTRGQQVTLSCSPISGHRSVSWYQQTPGQGLQFLFEYFSETQRNKGNFPGRFSGRQFSNSRSEMNVSTLELGDSALYLCASHAGDSSYEQYFGPGTRLTVT.

This clonotype appeared many times. The chain links TRBV5-1 to TRBJ2-3, with 14 bases that match TRBD2. V shed 2 bases, J shed 2 bases, and the junction held 7 bases outside the gene matches. The V gene's germline CDR1 is SGHRS and CDR2 YFSETQ. The CDR3 is 18 amino acids. CDR3 nucleotides: TGCGCCAGCAGCTTCGGGACTAGCGGGAGTGTTAACACAGATACGCAGTATTTT. Its protein is CASSFGTSGSVNTDTQYF.

This clonotype came up many times. The chain uses TRBV5-1 and TRBJ2-1; D tentatively fits TRBD1 or TRBD2 (5 bases each). The CDR3 runs to 14 residues. V lost 5 bases and J lost 3, with 12 bases in between. In germline, CDR1 is SGHRS, CDR2 YFSETQ. CDR3 coding DNA: TGCGCCAGCAGTCCGGGGCAGAACTACAATGAGCAGTTCTTC. This codes for CASSPGQNYNEQFF. The entire variable domain, with the rest obtained from reference TRBV5-1 and TRBJ2-1, is as follows: KAGVTQTPRYLIKTRGQQVTLSCSPISGHRSVSWYQQTPGQGLQFLFEYFSETQRNKGNFPGRFSGRQFSNSRSEMNVSTLELGDSALYLCASSPGQNYNEQFFGPGTRLTVL.

Only a few counts were recorded for this clonotype. The rearrangement joins TRBV3-1 to TRBJ2-6; either TRBD1 or TRBD2 may supply D (5 bases each). The CDR3 covers 15 residues. The ends were cut back, 4 bases at V and 2 bases at J, with 9 bases in the middle. The germline V gene encodes CDR1 LGHDT and CDR2 YNNKEL (reference sequence). The CDR3 spells CASSRRGTGANVLTF. CDR3 coding DNA: TGTGCCAGCAGCCGCCGGGGCACTGGGGCCAACGTCCTGACTTTC.

Points on this clonotype: The junction shows a germline mismatch at one end, possibly a read error. This sequence joins TRBV6-2 or TRBV6-3 and TRBJ1-2; D perhaps matches TRBD1 (6 bases). The germline gives CDR1 MNHEY, CDR2 SVGEGT. The CDR3 extends over 18 amino acids. The CDR3 nucleotides are TGTGCCAGCAGTTACCCGCTCCCATTGACAGGAGCTAACTATGGCTTCACCTTC. It encodes CASSYPLPLTGANYGFTF.

As for this clonotype: One base away lies a much larger clone, so this may be a sequencing read error. The chain couples TRBV14 to TRBJ2-3; 10 bases are shared with TRBD2. Germline-derived CDR1 and CDR2 are SGHDN and FVKESK. CDR3 size: 15 residues. With 4 bases clipped from V and 4 bases from J, the junction kept 5 bases outside the gene matches. The CDR3 protein is CASSPGLASADTQYF. The CDR3, as DNA: TGTGCCAGCAGCCCGGGACTAGCGAGCGCAGATACGCAGTATTTT.

This clonotype has a handful of counts. V and J are TRBV6-1 and TRBJ2-7, with D maybe TRBD2 (7 bases). Trimming shortened V by 5 bases and J by 0 bases, and 14 bases separated the two germline ends. The CDR3 covers 15 residues. Per germline, CDR1 MNHNS and CDR2 SASEGT. The CDR3 reads CASSPTGGLSYEQYF. As DNA, the CDR3 is TGTGCCAGCAGTCCCACGGGGGGCCTCTCCTACGAGCAGTACTTC.

This clonotype was counted only a few times. The rearrangement joins TRBV29-1 to TRBJ1-4; D ambiguous. CDR3 length: 13 residues. The germline gives CDR1 SQVTM, CDR2 ANQGSEA. V lost 6 bases, J lost 3 bases, and 11 bases lay in between. The CDR3 bases are TGCAGCGTAGCGGGGAGAGCTAATGAAAAACTGTTTTTT. Translating gives CSVAGRANEKLFF.

Only a few counts were recorded for this clonotype. The chain couples TRBV12-3 or TRBV12-4 to TRBJ1-5; 7 nucleotides match TRBD1. Losses at the gene ends were 3 bases for V and 1 base for J; bases not matched to a gene: 6. The CDR3 loop spans 16 amino acids. The DNA for the CDR3 is TGTGCCAGCAGTTTGGAGGGGGCATTAAGCAATCAGCCCCAGCATTTT. Protein product: CASSLEGALSNQPQHF.

The sample holds many counts of this clonotype. The chain uses TRBV5-6 and TRBJ2-7, with a weak D call TRBD1 (5 bases). Per the germline V gene, CDR1 is SGHDT and CDR2 is YYEEEE. V lost 4 bases, J lost 2 bases, and 13 bases lay in between. This CDR3 contains 14 residues. The CDR3 loop reads CASSPPGHAYEQYF. Written as DNA, the CDR3 is TGTGCCAGCAGCCCCCCAGGGCACGCCTACGAGCAGTACTTC.

There are many counts of this clonotype. The gene calls are TRBV5-1 and TRBJ2-1; 11 nucleotides agree with TRBD2. With V trimmed by 4 bases and J by 3 bases, 6 bases remained unmatched. Germline CDR1 and CDR2: SGHRS and YFSETQ. The CDR3 runs 16 residues. The CDR3 sequence is CASSAGTSGLYNEQFF. DNA for the CDR3: TGCGCCAGCAGCGCGGGGACTAGCGGCCTCTACAATGAGCAGTTCTTC.

This clonotype came up a few times. V usage is TRBV19 and J usage is TRBJ2-5; 9 nucleotides line up with TRBD1. Germline trimming cut 5 bases from V and 5 bases from J; bases unmatched to any gene: 9. There are 15 residues in the CDR3. The germline V gene encodes CDR1 LNHDA and CDR2 SQIVND (reference sequence). The CDR3 nucleotides are TGTGCCAGTAGTTCACGGGGACAGGGATTCGAGACCCAGTACTTC. It translates to CASSSRGQGFETQYF. Together with reference TRBV19 and TRBJ2-5, the CDR3 gives the full variable domain: DGGITQSPKYLFRKEGQNVTLSCEQNLNHDAMYWYRQDPGQGLRLIYYSQIVNDFQKGDIAEGYSVSREKKESFPLTVTSAQKNPTAFYLCASSSRGQGFETQYFGPGTRLLVL.

This clonotype was recorded many times. This chain links TRBV7-2 with TRBJ1-5; TRBD1 is a possible D gene (6 bases). Germline V lookup: CDR1 SGHTA, CDR2 FQGNSA. V shed 6 bases and J shed 6 bases, with 18 bases lying between them. This CDR3 is 15 amino acids long. The CDR3, as DNA: TGTGCCAGCAGTTTTATTTGGGGGCAGGGTCAGCCCCAGCATTTT. Residues: CASSFIWGQGQPQHF.

Notes on this clonotype: It may be a read error: a sequence one base away is much more abundant. This chain uses TRBV7-2 with TRBJ2-3; D is undetermined. The CDR3 contains 13 residues. Germline V gene sequence: CDR1 SGHTA, CDR2 FQGNSA. The CDR3 nucleotides are TGTGCCAGCAGCCCTAGAAAGGCAGATACGGAGTATTTT. This gives the protein CASSPRKADTEYF.

The table lists this clonotype with many counts. The chain is built from TRBV5-8 and TRBJ2-3; D gene ambiguous. The CDR3 sequence is 14 residues long. The V gene lost 4 bases and the J gene lost 4 bases, with 13 bases spanning the gap. Germline V gene sequence: CDR1 SGHTS, CDR2 YDEGEE. CDR3 amino acids: CASSQRWIPDTQYF. The CDR3 DNA is TGTGCCAGCAGCCAGAGGTGGATCCCAGATACGCAGTATTTT.

The table lists this clonotype with many counts. V usage is TRBV9 and J usage is TRBJ2-3, with D uncertain. Between the trimmed V and J ends, which lost 0 bases and 6 bases, there was a span of 11 bases. The CDR3 runs to 14 residues. Germline CDR1 SGDLS, CDR2 YYNGEE. CDR3: CASSVGTSGDTQYF. The CDR3 bases are TGTGCCAGCAGCGTAGGTACGAGTGGGGATACGCAGTATTTT.

This sequence joins TRBV5-1 and TRBJ2-5, with D possibly being TRBD1 (6 bases). Germline V gene data show CDR1 as SGHRS and CDR2 as YFSETQ. V lost 3 bases and J lost 4, with 13 bases in between. The CDR3 covers 14 residues. As DNA, the CDR3 is TGCGCCAGCAGCTCCCCCAGGGGCGGAGAGACCCAGTACTTC. Amino acid sequence: CASSSPRGGETQYF. The whole variable domain, filled in from reference TRBV5-1 and TRBJ2-5, reads KAGVTQTPRYLIKTRGQQVTLSCSPISGHRSVSWYQQTPGQGLQFLFEYFSETQRNKGNFPGRFSGRQFSNSRSEMNVSTLELGDSALYLCASSSPRGGETQYFGPGTRLLVL.

The sample holds many counts of this clonotype. Germline and junction disagree at one end, which may indicate a read error. The J gene is TRBJ2-5, the V gene TRBV20-1, with D perhaps assigned TRBD1 or TRBD2 (6 bases each). CDR3 length: 15 amino acids. Germline lookup yields CDR1 DFQATT and CDR2 SNEGSKA (reference sequence). CDR3 nucleotide sequence: TGCAGTGCTAGCATCGGGGGCGACTTCCAAGGGACCCAGTACTTC. Residues: CSASIGGDFQGTQYF.